The rows below give T cell receptor beta chains drawn from one sample of a study of PD-1 blockade in classical Hodgkin lymphoma. Assay: immunoSEQ multiplex PCR; the TCRdb copy retains only in-frame clones and omits some. The sample shows under 25,000 clones, 60% to 85% of them seen only once. Here the sequenced sample was peripheral blood mononuclear cells (PBMCs), taken before the fourth cycle of nivolumab. The origin of the receptors is a human donor with classical Hodgkin lymphoma. The CDR3 runs from the conserved cysteine through the conserved F or W. The D gene is left open where the match is weak. Clone sizes are given selectively: once, few, many, or a class where the clone is expanded.

j_call	clone_size	d_call	v_call	cdr3_nt	cdr3_aa
TRBJ1-1	-	-	TRBV4-1	TGCGCCAGCAGCCAAGATGGGCCCACTGAAGCTTTCTTT	CASSQDGPTEAFF
TRBJ1-1	-	-	TRBV6-5	TGTGCCAGCAGCCTCAGCCTTATTCGGGCTGAAGCTTTCTTT	CASSLSLIRAEAFF
TRBJ1-1	-	-	TRBV19	TGTGCCAGTAGTATATCTCGACGGAACGAAGCTTTCTTT	CASSISRRNEAFF
TRBJ2-3	-	TRBD2	TRBV11-2	TGTGCCAGCAGCATAGAGCTCGCAGCGGGAGGATTGACAGATACGCAGTATTTT	CASSIELAAGGLTDTQYF
TRBJ1-3	-	TRBD1	TRBV7-6	TGTGCCAGCAGCTTGGGGACAGGCAACTCTGGAAACACCATATATTTT	CASSLGTGNSGNTIYF
TRBJ1-3	once	TRBD1	TRBV9	TGTGCCAGCAGCGTGACAGGGGGCTCTGGAAACACCATATATTTT	CASSVTGGSGNTIYF
TRBJ2-7	-	-	TRBV30	TGTGCCTGGAGTGTAGGCCCCTACGAGCAGTACTTC	CAWSVGPYEQYF
TRBJ2-1	-	-	TRBV30	TGTGCCTGGAGTGATCAGGGGTGGAGTGAGCAGTTCTTC	CAWSDQGWSEQFF
TRBJ2-7	-	-	TRBV11-3	TGTGCCAGCAGCCTATATAGATTGAAGGCGGGGAACTACGAGCAGTACTTC	CASSLYRLKAGNYEQYF
TRBJ2-1	-	-	TRBV7-3	TGTGCCAGCAGCCGCTCCTTATCTAGTAGCACGGCCGAGCAGTTCTTC	CASSRSLSSSTAEQFF
TRBJ2-3	-	-	TRBV7-2	TGTGCCAGCAGCTTAGGTGGGCTGGCGACAGATACGCAGTATTTT	CASSLGGLATDTQYF
TRBJ1-2	-	-	TRBV19	TGTGCCAGTAGTATTGGCAGGGGAGATGGCTACACCTTC	CASSIGRGDGYTF
TRBJ2-7	few	-	TRBV7-8	TGTGCCAGCAGCCTCGGCACGGGGAGTTACTACGAGCAGTACTTC	CASSLGTGSYYEQYF
TRBJ2-3	once	-	TRBV11-1	TGTGCCAGCAGCCCGGAGTTTGGCGGTAGCACAGATACGCAGTATTTT	CASSPEFGGSTDTQYF
TRBJ1-4	few	-	TRBV25-1	TGTGCCAGCGGTCGGGATGAAAAACTGTTTTTT	CASGRDEKLFF
TRBJ1-1	-	TRBD1	TRBV7-9	TGTGCCAGCAGCATCCAAGCCGGGACAGGTAACACTGAAGCTTTCTTT	CASSIQAGTGNTEAFF
TRBJ2-5	-	-	TRBV5-5	TGTGCCAGCAGCTTGGGGGAAGGGACCCAGTACTTC	CASSLGEGTQYF
TRBJ1-2	-	-	TRBV6-6	TGTGCCAGCAGTCGAGAAAACTATGGCTACACCTTC	CASSRENYGYTF
TRBJ2-7	-	TRBD1	TRBV6-5	TGTGCCAGCAGTTTGGTGGGACAGGGGACTGCCTACGAGCAGTACTTC	CASSLVGQGTAYEQYF
TRBJ1-5	-	-	TRBV6-5	TGTGCCAGCAGAGTAGAAACCTATAGCAATCAGCCCCAGCATTTT	CASRVETYSNQPQHF
TRBJ1-4	-	-	TRBV6-5	TGTGCCAGCAGGGGCAACGAAAAACTGTTTTTT	CASRGNEKLFF
TRBJ1-1	once	-	TRBV4-1	TGCGCCAGCAGCCAAGCTTACCAGACCTTCGGGATGAACACTGAAGCTTTCTTT	CASSQAYQTFGMNTEAFF
TRBJ2-3	-	-	TRBV5-1	TGCGCCAGCAGATTCTTTCCGGGGGGCGAGGGAGATACGCAGTATTTT	CASRFFPGGEGDTQYF
TRBJ1-2	-	-	TRBV6-5	TGTGCCAGCACCGAACAGGGATCCTATGGCTACACCTTC	CASTEQGSYGYTF
TRBJ1-5	-	TRBD1	TRBV4-1	TGCGCCAGCAGCCAGGTTACAGGGGGCTATCAGCCCCAGCATTTT	CASSQVTGGYQPQHF
TRBJ2-1	-	-	TRBV6-1	TGTGCCAGCAGTTCAACCAGGGGGGGGTTCAATGAGCAGTTCTTC	CASSSTRGGFNEQFF
TRBJ1-5	-	-	TRBV7-9	TGTGCCAGCAGCTTAAACAGTAGTAATCAGCCCCAGCATTTT	CASSLNSSNQPQHF
TRBJ2-3	-	TRBD2	TRBV7-2	TGTGCCAGCAGCCCCGGACTAGCGACCGATACGCAGTATTTT	CASSPGLATDTQYF
TRBJ2-7	-	-	TRBV5-4	TGTGCCAGCAGCGCGGGACACTCCTACGAGCAGTACTTC	CASSAGHSYEQYF
TRBJ2-3	-	-	TRBV6-5	TGTGCCAGCAGATTGGGACGGACTAGCACAGATACGCAGTATTTT	CASRLGRTSTDTQYF
TRBJ2-3	-	-	TRBV25-1	TGTGCCAGCAGTGAATATAGCGGCACAGATACGCAGTATTTT	CASSEYSGTDTQYF
TRBJ2-1	-	TRBD2	TRBV19	TGTGCCAGTAGTCGCGAGCGGGGGAACAATGAGCAGTTCTTC	CASSRERGNNEQFF
TRBJ2-2	few	-	TRBV7-9	TGTGCCAGCAGCCCTAGGGGGGAGCTGTTTTTT	CASSPRGELFF
TRBJ2-7	-	-	TRBV19	TGTGCCAGTAGTAAAAAACCACCCTACGAGCAGTACTTC	CASSKKPPYEQYF
TRBJ2-1	-	-	TRBV18	TGTGCCAGCTCACCACGGATGGGCGCAGCTTACAATGAGCAGTTCTTC	CASSPRMGAAYNEQFF
TRBJ2-1	-	TRBD2	TRBV7-2	TGTGCCAGCAGCTCTCTTAGCGGGTTAGAGCAGTTCTTC	CASSSLSGLEQFF